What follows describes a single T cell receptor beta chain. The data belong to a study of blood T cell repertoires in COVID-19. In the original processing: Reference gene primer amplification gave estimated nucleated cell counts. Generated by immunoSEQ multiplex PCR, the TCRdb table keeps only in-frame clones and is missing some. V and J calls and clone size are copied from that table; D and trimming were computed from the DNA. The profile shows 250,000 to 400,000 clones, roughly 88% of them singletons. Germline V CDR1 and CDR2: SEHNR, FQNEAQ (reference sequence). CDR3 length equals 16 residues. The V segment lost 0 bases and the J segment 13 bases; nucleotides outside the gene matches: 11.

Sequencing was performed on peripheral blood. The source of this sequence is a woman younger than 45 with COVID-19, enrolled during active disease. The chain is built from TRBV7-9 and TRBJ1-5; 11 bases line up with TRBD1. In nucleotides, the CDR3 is TGTGCCAGCAGCTTAGCTTCGGGACAGGGGGGAGGATCGCAGCATTTT. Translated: CASSLASGQGGGSQHF.